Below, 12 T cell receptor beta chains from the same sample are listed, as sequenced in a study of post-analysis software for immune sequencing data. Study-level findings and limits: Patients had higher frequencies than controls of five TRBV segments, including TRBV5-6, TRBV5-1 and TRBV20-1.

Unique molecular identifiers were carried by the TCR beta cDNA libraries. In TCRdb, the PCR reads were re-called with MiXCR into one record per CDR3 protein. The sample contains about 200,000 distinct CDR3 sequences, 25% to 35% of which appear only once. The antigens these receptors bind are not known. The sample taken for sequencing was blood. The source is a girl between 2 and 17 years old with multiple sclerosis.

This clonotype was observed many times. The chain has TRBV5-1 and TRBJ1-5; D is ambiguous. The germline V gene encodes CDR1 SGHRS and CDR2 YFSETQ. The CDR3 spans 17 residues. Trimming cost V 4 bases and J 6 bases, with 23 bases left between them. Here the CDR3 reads CASSASPAGVGRQPQHF. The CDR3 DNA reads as TGCGCCAGCAGCGCGAGCCCGGCAGGTGTCGGTCGTCAGCCCCAGCATTTT. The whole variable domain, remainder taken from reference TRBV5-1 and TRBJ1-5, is KAGVTQTPRYLIKTRGQQVTLSCSPISGHRSVSWYQQTPGQGLQFLFEYFSETQRNKGNFPGRFSGRQFSNSRSEMNVSTLELGDSALYLCASSASPAGVGRQPQHFGDGTRLSIL.

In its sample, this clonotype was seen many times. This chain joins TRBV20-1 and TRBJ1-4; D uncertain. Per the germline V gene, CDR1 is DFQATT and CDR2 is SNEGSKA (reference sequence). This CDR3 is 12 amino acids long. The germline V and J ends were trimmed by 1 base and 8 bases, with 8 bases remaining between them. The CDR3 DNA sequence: TGCAGTGCTAGAGGTCAAGAGGAAAAACTGTTTTTT. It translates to CSARGQEEKLFF.

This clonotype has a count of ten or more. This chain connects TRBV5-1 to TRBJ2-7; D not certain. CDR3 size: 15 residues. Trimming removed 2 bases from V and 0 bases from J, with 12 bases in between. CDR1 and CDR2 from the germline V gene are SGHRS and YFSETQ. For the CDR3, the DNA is TGCGCCAGCAGCTTAGAAGGGATTAGCTCCTACGAGCAGTACTTC. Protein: CASSLEGISSYEQYF.

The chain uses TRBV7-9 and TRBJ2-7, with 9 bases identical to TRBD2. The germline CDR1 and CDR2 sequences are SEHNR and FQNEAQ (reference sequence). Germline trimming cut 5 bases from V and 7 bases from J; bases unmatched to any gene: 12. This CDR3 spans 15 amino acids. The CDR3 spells CASSPTSGPAQEQYF. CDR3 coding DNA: TGTGCCAGCAGCCCAACTAGCGGGCCGGCCCAGGAGCAGTACTTC.

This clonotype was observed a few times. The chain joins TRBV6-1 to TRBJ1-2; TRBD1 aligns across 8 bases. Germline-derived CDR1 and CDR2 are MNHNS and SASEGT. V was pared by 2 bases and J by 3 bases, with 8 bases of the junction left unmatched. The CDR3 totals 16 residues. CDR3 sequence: CASSEIGQGSHYGYTF. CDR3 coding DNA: TGTGCCAGCAGTGAAATTGGACAGGGCTCTCACTATGGCTACACCTTC.

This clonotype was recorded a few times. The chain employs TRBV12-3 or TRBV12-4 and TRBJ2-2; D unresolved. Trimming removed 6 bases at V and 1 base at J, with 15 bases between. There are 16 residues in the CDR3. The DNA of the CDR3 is TGTGCCAGCAGGTCCCTAGGACGGTTGAACACCGGGGAGCTGTTTTTT. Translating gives CASRSLGRLNTGELFF.

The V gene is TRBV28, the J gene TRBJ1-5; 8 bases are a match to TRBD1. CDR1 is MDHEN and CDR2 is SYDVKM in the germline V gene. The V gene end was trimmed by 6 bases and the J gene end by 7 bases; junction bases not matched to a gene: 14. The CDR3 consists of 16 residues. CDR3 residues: CASRQPGQGARQPQHF. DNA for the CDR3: TGTGCCAGCAGGCAGCCGGGGCAGGGGGCCAGACAGCCCCAGCATTTT.

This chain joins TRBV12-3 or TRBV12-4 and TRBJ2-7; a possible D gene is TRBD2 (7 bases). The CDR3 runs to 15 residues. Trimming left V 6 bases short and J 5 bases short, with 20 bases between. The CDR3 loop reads CASSHQGGEVNEQYF. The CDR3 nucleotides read TGTGCCAGCAGCCACCAAGGGGGGGAGGTTAACGAGCAGTACTTC.

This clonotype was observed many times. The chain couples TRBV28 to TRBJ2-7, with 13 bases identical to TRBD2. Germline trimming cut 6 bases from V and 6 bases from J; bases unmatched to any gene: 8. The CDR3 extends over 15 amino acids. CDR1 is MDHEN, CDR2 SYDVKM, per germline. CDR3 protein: CASRLGLAGAGEQYF. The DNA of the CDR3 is TGTGCCAGCAGACTCGGACTAGCGGGAGCCGGCGAGCAGTACTTC.

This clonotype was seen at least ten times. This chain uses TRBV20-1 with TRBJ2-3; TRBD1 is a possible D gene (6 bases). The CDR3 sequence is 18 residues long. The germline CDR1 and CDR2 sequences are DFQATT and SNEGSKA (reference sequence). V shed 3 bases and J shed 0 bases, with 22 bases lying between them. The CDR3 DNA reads TGCAGTGCTAGGGCCAGGGGCGGAATACCCGCTAGCACAGATACGCAGTATTTT. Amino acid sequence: CSARARGGIPASTDTQYF.

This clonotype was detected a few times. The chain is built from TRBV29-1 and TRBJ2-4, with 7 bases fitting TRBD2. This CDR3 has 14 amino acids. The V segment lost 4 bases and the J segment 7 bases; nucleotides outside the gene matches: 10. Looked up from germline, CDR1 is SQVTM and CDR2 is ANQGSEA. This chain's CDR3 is CSVGPGGGMNIQYF. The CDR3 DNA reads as TGCAGCGTTGGGCCCGGGGGAGGGATGAACATTCAGTACTTC.

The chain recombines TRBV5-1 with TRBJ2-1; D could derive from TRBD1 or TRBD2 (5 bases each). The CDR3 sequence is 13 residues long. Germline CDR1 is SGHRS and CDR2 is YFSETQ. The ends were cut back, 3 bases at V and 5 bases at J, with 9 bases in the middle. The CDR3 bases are TGCGCCAGCAGCTGGGACCTTGACAATGAGCAGTTCTTC. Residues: CASSWDLDNEQFF.